A selection of T cell receptor beta chains follows, all from one sample in a study of cytomegalovirus exposure and HLA in healthy donors. Libraries were prepared by immunoSEQ multiplex PCR; TCRdb keeps only in-frame clonotypes and omits some of them. Counted here are 150,000 to 180,000 clones, 60% to 85% occurring once; the ten biggest clones make up approximately 4%. The specimen was PBMCs. The receptors here all came from a middle-aged woman in good health and CMV-seronegative. CDR3s include the opening cysteine and the closing phenylalanine or tryptophan. Each record gives: clone size, J gene, V gene, D gene, CDR3 DNA, CDR3 protein. The D gene is left open where the match is weak. Size values are once, few and many counts, or a class for expanded clones, and some rows have none.

clone size: NA; J gene: TRBJ2-1; V gene: TRBV6-5; D gene: NA; CDR3 DNA: TGTGCCAGCAGTTACAGCGGAAGCTCCTACAATGAGCAGTTCTTC; CDR3 protein: CASSYSGSSYNEQFF
clone size: once; J gene: TRBJ2-1; V gene: TRBV6-1; D gene: NA; CDR3 DNA: TGTGCCAGCAGTGACGCGGGATTCTACAATGAGCAGTTCTTC; CDR3 protein: CASSDAGFYNEQFF
clone size: NA; J gene: TRBJ2-7; V gene: TRBV5-1; D gene: TRBD2; CDR3 DNA: TGCGCCAGCAGCAACGGACTAGCGGTGACCTACGAGCAGTACTTC; CDR3 protein: CASSNGLAVTYEQYF
clone size: NA; J gene: TRBJ1-1; V gene: TRBV10-3; D gene: NA; CDR3 DNA: TGTGCCATCAGTGAGTCATACAGGGTTGAAGCTTTCTTT; CDR3 protein: CAISESYRVEAFF
clone size: few; J gene: TRBJ1-2; V gene: TRBV7-2; D gene: NA; CDR3 DNA: TGTGCCAGCAGCTTTTACCTCAGGCAGGGGCTAAAAGGCTACACCTTC; CDR3 protein: CASSFYLRQGLKGYTF
clone size: once; J gene: TRBJ2-1; V gene: TRBV30; D gene: TRBD2; CDR3 DNA: TGTGCCGGCGACTGGCGGGAGGGGAGGAATGAGCAGTTCTTC; CDR3 protein: CAGDWREGRNEQFF
clone size: NA; J gene: TRBJ2-6; V gene: TRBV7-9; D gene: NA; CDR3 DNA: TGTGCCAGCAGCTTCAAGGAGTCTGGGGCCAACGTCCTGACTTTC; CDR3 protein: CASSFKESGANVLTF
clone size: few; J gene: TRBJ2-7; V gene: TRBV11-3; D gene: TRBD2; CDR3 DNA: TGTGCCAGCAGCCTCCAGCGGGAACCTCACTTC; CDR3 protein: CASSLQREPHF
clone size: once; J gene: TRBJ1-4; V gene: TRBV6-1; D gene: NA; CDR3 DNA: TGTGCCAGCAATCAGGACAGAATAGGCGAAAAACTGTTTTTT; CDR3 protein: CASNQDRIGEKLFF
clone size: NA; J gene: TRBJ1-6; V gene: TRBV7-5; D gene: NA; CDR3 DNA: TGTGCCAGAAGTCCCGAGGGGGGGGCAGTAGGTAGCTCCTATAATTCACCCCTCCACTTT; CDR3 protein: CARSPEGGAVGSSYNSPLHF
clone size: NA; J gene: TRBJ1-1; V gene: TRBV11-3; D gene: NA; CDR3 DNA: TGTGCCAGCAGCCAACCCGAAATGAGGAACACTGAAGCTTTCTTT; CDR3 protein: CASSQPEMRNTEAFF
clone size: NA; J gene: TRBJ2-6; V gene: TRBV11-3; D gene: NA; CDR3 DNA: TGTGCCAGCAGCTTAGTTCGGGGGACCGGGGCCAACGTCCTGACTTTC; CDR3 protein: CASSLVRGTGANVLTF
clone size: NA; J gene: TRBJ1-2; V gene: TRBV5-1; D gene: NA; CDR3 DNA: TGCGCCAGCAGCTTCGGGTCAGGGCTGGGCTATGGCTACACCTTC; CDR3 protein: CASSFGSGLGYGYTF
clone size: NA; J gene: TRBJ1-2; V gene: TRBV6-1; D gene: NA; CDR3 DNA: TGTGCCAGCAGTGATAAATTACAGGGAATCCCAAACTATGGCTACACCTTC; CDR3 protein: CASSDKLQGIPNYGYTF
clone size: NA; J gene: TRBJ1-2; V gene: TRBV6-1; D gene: TRBD1; CDR3 DNA: TGTGCCAGCAGCCCGGCGACAGGGGGCGCCGGTGGCTACACCTTC; CDR3 protein: CASSPATGGAGGYTF
clone size: NA; J gene: TRBJ2-5; V gene: TRBV12-5; D gene: TRBD2; CDR3 DNA: TGTGCTAGTGGTTTGTTCCTAGCGGGAGGGGAGACCCAGTACTTC; CDR3 protein: CASGLFLAGGETQYF
clone size: NA; J gene: TRBJ2-2; V gene: TRBV7-9; D gene: NA; CDR3 DNA: TGTGCCAGCCCGCCTCTAGCCGGGGAGCTGTTTTTT; CDR3 protein: CASPPLAGELFF
clone size: NA; J gene: TRBJ1-6; V gene: TRBV2; D gene: NA; CDR3 DNA: TGTGCCAGCAGTGCCCGCAGCGGCGCTAGCTCCTATAATTCACCCCTCCACTTT; CDR3 protein: CASSARSGASSYNSPLHF
clone size: NA; J gene: TRBJ2-1; V gene: TRBV27; D gene: NA; CDR3 DNA: TGTGCCAGCAGTTTCAGCGGACCCTCGGGGAATGAGCAGTTCTTC; CDR3 protein: CASSFSGPSGNEQFF
clone size: NA; J gene: TRBJ1-2; V gene: TRBV30; D gene: TRBD1; CDR3 DNA: TGTGCCTGTCCTCGACAGGGCGGATTCTATGGCTACACCTTC; CDR3 protein: CACPRQGGFYGYTF
clone size: few; J gene: TRBJ1-1; V gene: TRBV6-4; D gene: NA; CDR3 DNA: TGTGCCAGCAGTGACTCGAACAGGAACACTGAAGCTTTCTTT; CDR3 protein: CASSDSNRNTEAFF
clone size: NA; J gene: TRBJ1-4; V gene: TRBV7-9; D gene: TRBD1; CDR3 DNA: TGTGCCAGCAGACGACAGGGGGAAAAACTGTTTTTT; CDR3 protein: CASRRQGEKLFF
clone size: NA; J gene: TRBJ2-6; V gene: TRBV6-6; D gene: NA; CDR3 DNA: TGTGCCAGCAGTCCGGAGGGAATCTCTGGGGCCAACGTCCTGACTTTC; CDR3 protein: CASSPEGISGANVLTF
clone size: NA; J gene: TRBJ2-3; V gene: TRBV5-1; D gene: TRBD1; CDR3 DNA: TGCGCCAGCAGCTCTGGACAGGGCCTCACAGATACGCAGTATTTT; CDR3 protein: CASSSGQGLTDTQYF
clone size: NA; J gene: TRBJ1-1; V gene: TRBV5-1; D gene: NA; CDR3 DNA: TGCGCCAGCAGCCCTACCAATGGGAACACTGAAGCTTTCTTT; CDR3 protein: CASSPTNGNTEAFF
clone size: NA; J gene: TRBJ1-2; V gene: TRBV5-4; D gene: TRBD1; CDR3 DNA: TGTGCCAGCAGCTTGGAACCAGGGGGTAACTATGGCTACACCTTC; CDR3 protein: CASSLEPGGNYGYTF
clone size: NA; J gene: TRBJ1-1; V gene: TRBV9; D gene: NA; CDR3 DNA: TGTGCCAGCAGCGTAGGTCCGAGGCAGGGCTCTGAAGCTTTCTTT; CDR3 protein: CASSVGPRQGSEAFF
clone size: once; J gene: TRBJ2-3; V gene: TRBV6-5; D gene: TRBD1; CDR3 DNA: TGTGCCAGCAGTTACGGGGCAGGGGGAGCTTATACGCAGTATTTT; CDR3 protein: CASSYGAGGAYTQYF
clone size: NA; J gene: TRBJ1-1; V gene: TRBV7-9; D gene: NA; CDR3 DNA: TGTGCCAGCAGCTTAGGCGGCACGAACACTGAAGCTTTCTTT; CDR3 protein: CASSLGGTNTEAFF
clone size: NA; J gene: TRBJ1-6; V gene: TRBV27; D gene: NA; CDR3 DNA: TGTGCCAGCAGTACAGGACAGATTTCACCCCTCCACTTT; CDR3 protein: CASSTGQISPLHF
clone size: NA; J gene: TRBJ2-7; V gene: TRBV10-1; D gene: NA; CDR3 DNA: TGCGCCAGCAGCATTACTAGCTACGAGCAGTACTTC; CDR3 protein: CASSITSYEQYF
clone size: NA; J gene: TRBJ2-5; V gene: TRBV7-9; D gene: NA; CDR3 DNA: TGTGCCAGCAGCTCCCGCCTTGACGCAAACAGGGAGACCCAGTACTTC; CDR3 protein: CASSSRLDANRETQYF
clone size: NA; J gene: TRBJ2-1; V gene: TRBV10-1; D gene: NA; CDR3 DNA: TGCGCCAGCAGTGAGCTACAGGGTAATGAGCAGTTCTTC; CDR3 protein: CASSELQGNEQFF
clone size: NA; J gene: TRBJ1-1; V gene: TRBV5-1; D gene: TRBD1; CDR3 DNA: TGCGCCAGCAGCACCACAGGGGGCGGCACTGAAGCTTTCTTT; CDR3 protein: CASSTTGGGTEAFF
clone size: NA; J gene: TRBJ2-2; V gene: TRBV15; D gene: NA; CDR3 DNA: TGTGCCACCAGCAGAGTGGCTTTTAACACCGGGGAGCTGTTTTTT; CDR3 protein: CATSRVAFNTGELFF
clone size: NA; J gene: TRBJ2-7; V gene: TRBV6-6; D gene: TRBD2; CDR3 DNA: TGTGCCACGAGGGAGGCTAGCGGGGGGTACGAGCAGTACTTC; CDR3 protein: CATREASGGYEQYF
clone size: few; J gene: TRBJ1-1; V gene: TRBV10-2; D gene: NA; CDR3 DNA: TGCGCCAGCAGGAAACTAAAAATGACTGAAGCTTTCTTT; CDR3 protein: CASRKLKMTEAFF
clone size: NA; J gene: TRBJ2-7; V gene: TRBV11-3; D gene: TRBD1; CDR3 DNA: TGTGCCAGCAGCTTAGGGACAGGAACCTACGAGCAGTACTTC; CDR3 protein: CASSLGTGTYEQYF
clone size: once; J gene: TRBJ2-1; V gene: TRBV5-4; D gene: NA; CDR3 DNA: TGTGCCAACGAGGGACAGTTCTTC; CDR3 protein: CANEGQFF
clone size: NA; J gene: TRBJ1-6; V gene: TRBV4-2; D gene: NA; CDR3 DNA: TGTGCCAGCAGCCAGGCTGGACTTGGCTCTGCTGAGAGCTCCTATAATTCACCCCTCCACTTT; CDR3 protein: CASSQAGLGSAESSYNSPLHF
clone size: NA; J gene: TRBJ2-2; V gene: TRBV11-3; D gene: NA; CDR3 DNA: TGTGCCAGCAGCTTGTCCGGTGTTACCGGGGAGCTGTTTTTT; CDR3 protein: CASSLSGVTGELFF
clone size: NA; J gene: TRBJ1-5; V gene: TRBV7-9; D gene: TRBD1; CDR3 DNA: TGTGCCAGCAGCCCCCGACAGGGTACGGGGCAGCCCCAGCATTTT; CDR3 protein: CASSPRQGTGQPQHF
clone size: few; J gene: TRBJ2-7; V gene: TRBV4-2; D gene: TRBD2; CDR3 DNA: TGTGCCAGCAGCCAAGATTACGGCGGGAGCTACGAGCAGTACTTC; CDR3 protein: CASSQDYGGSYEQYF